This T cell receptor beta chain appears in the sequencing data of a study of glioma-infiltrating T cells. This clonotype was detected ten times or more. Antigen: not known. Study-level findings and limits: Gliomas, especially low-grade, showed above-expected tissue-blood divergence; non-neoplastic patients showed below. CDR3 overlap between tissue and blood was very small.

In germline, CDR1 is LGHNA, CDR2 YSLEER. This CDR3 has 14 residues. Trimming took off 5 bases at V and 0 bases at J, with 11 bases between the two ends. TCR alpha and beta CDR3 regions were amplified from RNA using iRepertoire nested multiplex PCR. TCRdb reanalysed the multiplex PCR reads using MiXCR and keeps one entry per CDR3 protein. The sample has about 190,000 distinct CDR3 sequences, roughly a third seen once. The source is a human donor with low-grade glioma or glioblastoma, undergoing nonglioma brain surgery, or in good health (not recorded which). V gene TRBV4-3 combines with J gene TRBJ2-7, with D hard to call. Sequencing was done on a sample of glioma tissue, nonneoplastic brain tissue, or PBMCs (not recorded which). The CDR3 coding sequence is TGCGCCAGCAGCTTGGGGATAGGCTCCTACGAGCAGTACTTC. Amino acids: CASSLGIGSYEQYF.